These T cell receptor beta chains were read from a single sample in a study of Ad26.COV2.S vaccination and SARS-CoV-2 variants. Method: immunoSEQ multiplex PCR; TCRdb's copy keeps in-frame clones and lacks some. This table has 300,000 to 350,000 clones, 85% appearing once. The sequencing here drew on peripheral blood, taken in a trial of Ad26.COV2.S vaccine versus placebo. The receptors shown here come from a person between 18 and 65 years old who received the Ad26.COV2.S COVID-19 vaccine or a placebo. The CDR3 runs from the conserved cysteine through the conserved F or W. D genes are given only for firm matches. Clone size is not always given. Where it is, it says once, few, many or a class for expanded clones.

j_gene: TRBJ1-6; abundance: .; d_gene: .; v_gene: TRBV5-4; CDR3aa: CASSLWGSSPLHF; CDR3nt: TGTGCCAGCAGCTTGTGGGGAAGTTCACCCCTCCACTTT
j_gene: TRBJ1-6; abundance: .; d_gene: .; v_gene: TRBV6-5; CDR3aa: CASVQDYSPLHF; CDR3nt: TGTGCCAGCGTCCAGGATTATTCACCCCTCCACTTT
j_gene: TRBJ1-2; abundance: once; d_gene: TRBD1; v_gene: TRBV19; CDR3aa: CASTVTGAPRGYTF; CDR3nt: TGTGCCAGTACCGTTACAGGGGCCCCGAGGGGCTACACCTTC
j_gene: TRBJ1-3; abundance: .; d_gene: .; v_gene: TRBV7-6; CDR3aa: CASSDPGNTIYF; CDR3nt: TGTGCCAGCAGCGATCCTGGAAACACCATATATTTT
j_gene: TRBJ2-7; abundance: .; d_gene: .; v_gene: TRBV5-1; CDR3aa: CASSSTSSKREQYF; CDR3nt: TGCGCCAGCAGCTCAACATCATCCAAACGCGAGCAGTACTTC
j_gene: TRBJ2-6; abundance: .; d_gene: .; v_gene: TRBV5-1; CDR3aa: CASSLAPAGANVLTF; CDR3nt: TGCGCCAGCAGCTTGGCTCCTGCTGGGGCCAACGTCCTGACTTTC
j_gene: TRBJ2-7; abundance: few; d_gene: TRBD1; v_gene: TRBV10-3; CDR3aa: CAISEKRMTGWTLEQYF; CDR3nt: TGTGCCATCAGTGAGAAGAGGATGACAGGGTGGACTCTCGAGCAGTACTTC
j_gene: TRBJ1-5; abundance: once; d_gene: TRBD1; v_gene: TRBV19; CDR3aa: CASTRLTGGDQPQHF; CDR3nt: TGTGCCAGTACGCGCCTGACAGGGGGCGATCAGCCCCAGCATTTT
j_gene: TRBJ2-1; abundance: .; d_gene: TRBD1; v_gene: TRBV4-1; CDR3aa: CASSDRGNNEQFF; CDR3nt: TGCGCCAGCTCGGACAGGGGGAACAATGAGCAGTTCTTC
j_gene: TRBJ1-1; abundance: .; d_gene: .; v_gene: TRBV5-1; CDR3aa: CASSLRGNTEAFF; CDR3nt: TGCGCCAGCAGCTTGCGCGGGAACACTGAAGCTTTCTTT
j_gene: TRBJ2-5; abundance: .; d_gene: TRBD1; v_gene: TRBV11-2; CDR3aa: CASSLDVGQGGETQYF; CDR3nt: TGTGCCAGCAGCTTAGATGTAGGACAGGGTGGCGAGACCCAGTACTTC
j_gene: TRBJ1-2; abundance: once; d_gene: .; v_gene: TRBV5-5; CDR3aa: CASSHTGLGDYGYTF; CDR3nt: TGTGCCAGCAGCCACACCGGACTTGGGGACTATGGCTACACCTTC
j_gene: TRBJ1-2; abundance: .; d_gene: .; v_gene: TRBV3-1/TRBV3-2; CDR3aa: CASSQDSRQNYGYTF; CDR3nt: TGTGCCAGCAGCCAAGATAGTCGACAGAACTATGGCTACACCTTC
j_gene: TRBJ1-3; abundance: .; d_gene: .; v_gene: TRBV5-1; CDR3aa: CASSDGTTSGNTIYF; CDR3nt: TGCGCCAGCAGCGACGGGACTACTTCTGGAAACACCATATATTTT
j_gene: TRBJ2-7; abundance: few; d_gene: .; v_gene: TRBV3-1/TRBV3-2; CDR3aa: CASSQDLLRGADGRVGEQYF; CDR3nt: TGTGCCAGCAGCCAAGATCTTTTACGGGGGGCTGATGGGAGGGTGGGCGAGCAGTACTTC
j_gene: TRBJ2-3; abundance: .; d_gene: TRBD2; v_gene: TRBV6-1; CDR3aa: CASSEFRAGGDSDTQYF; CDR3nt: TGTGCCAGCAGTGAATTCAGAGCGGGGGGCGATTCAGATACGCAGTATTTT
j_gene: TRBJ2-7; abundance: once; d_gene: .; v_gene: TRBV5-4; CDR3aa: CASSLIGGRYEQYF; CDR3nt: TGTGCCAGCAGCTTGATCGGGGGGCGTTACGAGCAGTACTTC
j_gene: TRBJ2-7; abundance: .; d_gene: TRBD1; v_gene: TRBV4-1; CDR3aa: CASSHSGQGIDEQYF; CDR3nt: TGCGCCAGCAGCCATTCCGGACAGGGGATCGACGAGCAGTACTTC
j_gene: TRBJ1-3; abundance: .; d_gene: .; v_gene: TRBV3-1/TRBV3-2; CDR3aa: CASSYSGNTIYF; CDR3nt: TGTGCCAGCAGCTACTCTGGAAACACCATATATTTT
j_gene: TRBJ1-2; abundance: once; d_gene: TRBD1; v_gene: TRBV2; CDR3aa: CASRADRVDGYTF; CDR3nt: TGTGCCAGCAGGGCGGACAGGGTGGATGGCTACACCTTC
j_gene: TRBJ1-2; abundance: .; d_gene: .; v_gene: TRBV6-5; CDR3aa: CASSIGDYGYTF; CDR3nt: TGTGCCAGCAGTATTGGGGACTATGGCTACACCTTC
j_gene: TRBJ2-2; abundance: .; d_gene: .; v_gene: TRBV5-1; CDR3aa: CASSLAINTGELFF; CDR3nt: TGCGCCAGCAGCTTGGCTATAAACACCGGGGAGCTGTTTTTT
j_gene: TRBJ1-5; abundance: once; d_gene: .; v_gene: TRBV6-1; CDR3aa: CASSDLGQASNQPQHF; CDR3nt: TGTGCCAGCAGTGATCTAGGCCAGGCTAGCAATCAGCCCCAGCATTTT
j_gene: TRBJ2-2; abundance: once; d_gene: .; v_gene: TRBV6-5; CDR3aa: CASSPLNTGELFF; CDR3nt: TGTGCCAGCAGTCCCCTAAACACCGGGGAGCTGTTTTTT
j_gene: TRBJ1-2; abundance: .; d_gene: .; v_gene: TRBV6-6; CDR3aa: CASSLWTDYGYTF; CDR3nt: TGTGCCAGCAGTTTATGGACAGACTATGGCTACACCTTC
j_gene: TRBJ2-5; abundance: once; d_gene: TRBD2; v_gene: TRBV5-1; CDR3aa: CASSLGLADQETQYF; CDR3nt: TGCGCCAGCAGCTTGGGACTAGCGGATCAAGAGACCCAGTACTTC
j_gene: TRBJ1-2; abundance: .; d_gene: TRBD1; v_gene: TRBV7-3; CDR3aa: CASSSGGGYGYTF; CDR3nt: TGTGCCAGCAGCTCAGGGGGCGGATATGGCTACACCTTC
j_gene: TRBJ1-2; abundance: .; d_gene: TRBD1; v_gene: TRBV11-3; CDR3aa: CASSLEGGQGDYGYTF; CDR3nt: TGTGCCAGCAGCTTAGAAGGAGGTCAGGGGGACTATGGCTACACCTTC
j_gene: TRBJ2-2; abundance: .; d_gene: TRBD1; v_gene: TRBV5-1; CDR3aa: CASSSSIGGNTGELFF; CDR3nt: TGCGCCAGCAGCTCTTCCATAGGGGGCAACACCGGGGAGCTGTTTTTT
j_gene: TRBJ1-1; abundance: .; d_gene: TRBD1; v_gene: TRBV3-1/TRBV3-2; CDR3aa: CASSQGQGAWTEAFF; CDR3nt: TGTGCCAGCAGCCAGGGACAGGGGGCTTGGACTGAAGCTTTCTTT
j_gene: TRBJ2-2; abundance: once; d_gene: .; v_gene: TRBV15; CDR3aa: CATAFGANTGELFF; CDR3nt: TGTGCCACCGCTTTTGGGGCGAACACCGGGGAGCTGTTTTTT
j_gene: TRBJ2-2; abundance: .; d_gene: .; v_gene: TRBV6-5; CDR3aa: CASRSHNRVSGELFF; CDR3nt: TGTGCCAGTAGAAGCCACAACAGGGTTAGCGGGGAGCTGTTTTTT